This T cell receptor (beta chain) was obtained from a study of identical twins. V lost 1 base and J lost 0, with 3 bases in between. The CDR3 covers 13 residues. Unique molecular identifiers were present on the cDNA, which also gained a universal primer site by template switching. TCRdb ran MiXCR on the 5' RACE reads and lists one entry per CDR3 protein. The data contain roughly 250,000 distinct CDR3 sequences, more than 13% of them singletons. Study results and caveats: The study reached conclusions through statistical analysis that was cross-sectional, not following the same donors.

In this sample, this clonotype turned up many times. Its matching antigen is unknown. The source is a woman between 18 and 29 years old in good health. Specimen: memory (CD45RO+) T cells sorted from blood. The rearrangement uses TRBV12-3 or TRBV12-4 and TRBJ1-1; D ambiguous. In nucleotides, the CDR3 is TGTGCCAGCAGTTTAGGGGTGAACACTGAAGCTTTCTTT. Translated: CASSLGVNTEAFF.